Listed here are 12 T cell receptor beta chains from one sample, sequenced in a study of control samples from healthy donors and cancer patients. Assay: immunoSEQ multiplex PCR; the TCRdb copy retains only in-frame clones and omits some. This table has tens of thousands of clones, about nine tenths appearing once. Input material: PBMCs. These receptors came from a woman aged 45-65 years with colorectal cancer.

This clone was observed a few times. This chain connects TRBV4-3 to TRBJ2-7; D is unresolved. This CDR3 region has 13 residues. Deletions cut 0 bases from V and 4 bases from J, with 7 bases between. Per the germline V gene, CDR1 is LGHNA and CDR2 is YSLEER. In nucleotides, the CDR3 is TGCGCCAGCAGCCAAGATTTAAGTTACGAGCAGTACGTC. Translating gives CASSQDLSYEQYV.

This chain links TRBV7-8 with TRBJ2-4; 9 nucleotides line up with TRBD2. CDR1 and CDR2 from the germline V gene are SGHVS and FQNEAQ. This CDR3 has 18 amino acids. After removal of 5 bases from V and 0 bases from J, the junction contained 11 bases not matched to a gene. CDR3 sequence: CASSPTLGLALAKNIQYF. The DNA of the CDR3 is TGTGCCAGCAGCCCAACACTAGGACTAGCGTTAGCCAAAAACATTCAGTACTTC.

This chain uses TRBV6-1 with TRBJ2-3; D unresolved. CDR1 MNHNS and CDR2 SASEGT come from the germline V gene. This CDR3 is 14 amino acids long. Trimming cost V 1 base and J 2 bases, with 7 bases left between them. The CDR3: CASSEGGITDTQYF. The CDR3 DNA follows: TGTGCCAGCAGTGAAGGGGGAATCACAGATACGCAGTATTTT.

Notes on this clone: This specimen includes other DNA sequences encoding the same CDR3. Written as DNA, the CDR3 is TGTGCCTGGAGTGTACAGGGAGGCACAGATACGCAGTATTTT. This gives the protein CAWSVQGGTDTQYF. The J gene is TRBJ2-3, the V gene TRBV30, with D tentatively TRBD1 (6 bases). The CDR3 runs 14 residues. V was pared by 0 bases and J by 1 base, with 8 bases between. CDR1 is GTSNPN and CDR2 is SVGIG in the germline V gene (reference sequence).

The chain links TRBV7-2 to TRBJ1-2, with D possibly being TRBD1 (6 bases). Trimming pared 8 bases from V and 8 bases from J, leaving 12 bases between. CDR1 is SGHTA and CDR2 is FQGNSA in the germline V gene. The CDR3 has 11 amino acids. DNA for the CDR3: TGTGCCAGCTCCGGCAGGGGCGGCTACACCTTC. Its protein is CASSGRGGYTF.

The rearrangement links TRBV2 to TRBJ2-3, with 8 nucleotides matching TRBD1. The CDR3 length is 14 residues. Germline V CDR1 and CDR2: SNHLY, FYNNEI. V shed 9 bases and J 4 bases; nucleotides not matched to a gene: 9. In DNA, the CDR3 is TGTGCCAGTAATACAGGGGGACGCGCAGATACGCAGTATTTT. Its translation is CASNTGGRADTQYF.

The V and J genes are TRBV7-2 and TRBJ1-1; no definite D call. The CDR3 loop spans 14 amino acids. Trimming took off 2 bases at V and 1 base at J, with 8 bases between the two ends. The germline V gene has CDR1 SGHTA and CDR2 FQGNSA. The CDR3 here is CASSLTMGNTEAFF. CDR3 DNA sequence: TGTGCCAGCAGCTTAACTATGGGGAACACTGAAGCTTTCTTT.

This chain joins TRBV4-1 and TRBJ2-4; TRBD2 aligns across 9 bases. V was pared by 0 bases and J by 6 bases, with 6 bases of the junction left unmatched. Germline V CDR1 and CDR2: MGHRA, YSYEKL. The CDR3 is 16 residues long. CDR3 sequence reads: CASSQELRGGVNIQYF. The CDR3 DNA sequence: TGCGCCAGCAGCCAAGAATTGCGCGGGGGGGTAAACATTCAGTACTTC.

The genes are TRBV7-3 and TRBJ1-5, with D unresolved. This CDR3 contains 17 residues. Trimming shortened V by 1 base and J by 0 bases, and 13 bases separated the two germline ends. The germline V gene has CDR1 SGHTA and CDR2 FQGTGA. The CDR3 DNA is TGTGCCAGCAGCTTAAAAGGGCATAATAATAGCAATCAGCCCCAGCATTTT. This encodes CASSLKGHNNSNQPQHF.

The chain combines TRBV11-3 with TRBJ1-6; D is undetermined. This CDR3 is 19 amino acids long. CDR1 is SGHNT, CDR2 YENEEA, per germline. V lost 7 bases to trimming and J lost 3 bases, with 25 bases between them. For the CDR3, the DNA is TGTGCCAGCAACTTTCCCGGACGGGAGCCGGTAAACTATAATTCACCCCTCCACTTT. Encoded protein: CASNFPGREPVNYNSPLHF.

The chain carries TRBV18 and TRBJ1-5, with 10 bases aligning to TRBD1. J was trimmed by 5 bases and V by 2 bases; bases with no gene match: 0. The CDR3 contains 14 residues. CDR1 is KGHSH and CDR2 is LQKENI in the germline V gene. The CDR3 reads CASSPGTGDQPQHF. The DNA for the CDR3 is TGTGCCAGCTCACCAGGGACAGGGGATCAGCCCCAGCATTTT.

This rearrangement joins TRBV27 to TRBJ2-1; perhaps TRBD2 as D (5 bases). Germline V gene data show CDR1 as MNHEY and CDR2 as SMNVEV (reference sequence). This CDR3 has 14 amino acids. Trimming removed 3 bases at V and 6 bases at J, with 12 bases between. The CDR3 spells CASSFRGRVNEQFF. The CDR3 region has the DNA TGTGCCAGCAGTTTCCGGGGAAGGGTCAATGAGCAGTTCTTC.